The sequence of this T cell receptor (beta chain) was determined in a study of T-cell memory formation after mild COVID-19. Trimming cost V 4 bases and J 6 bases, with 18 bases left between them. The CDR3 runs to 14 residues. Germline V CDR1 and CDR2: GTSNPN, SVGIG (reference sequence). This clonotype came up once. Its antigen is as yet unknown. Study observations and caveats: Later expanders leaned CD4+, whereas day 15 to 85 contracting clones were balanced CD4/CD8.

Via MiXCR, TCRdb re-called the 5' RACE reads, giving one row per CDR3 protein. The repertoire holds hundreds of thousands of distinct CDR3 sequences, with 20% as singletons. The chain has TRBV30 and TRBJ1-2, with a possible D match to TRBD1 (6 bases). This TCR came from an adult woman who had mild COVID-19 (a few samples of this study predate the infection). Cell type and time point are not known. Material for sequencing was PBMCs or a T cell subset sorted from them (not recorded which). The CDR3 here is CAWTTSWGANGYTF. The CDR3 DNA reads as TGTGCCTGGACCACCTCATGGGGGGCGAATGGCTACACCTTC.